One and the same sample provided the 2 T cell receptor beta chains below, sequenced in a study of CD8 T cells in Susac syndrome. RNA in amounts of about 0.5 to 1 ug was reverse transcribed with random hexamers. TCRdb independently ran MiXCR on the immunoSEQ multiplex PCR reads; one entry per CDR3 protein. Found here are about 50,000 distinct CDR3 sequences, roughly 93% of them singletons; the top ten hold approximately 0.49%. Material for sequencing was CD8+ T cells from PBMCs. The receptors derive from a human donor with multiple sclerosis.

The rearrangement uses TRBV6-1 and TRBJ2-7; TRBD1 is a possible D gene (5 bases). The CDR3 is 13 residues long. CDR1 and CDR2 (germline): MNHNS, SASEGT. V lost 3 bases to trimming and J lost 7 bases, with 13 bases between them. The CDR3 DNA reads TGTGCCAGCAGTGACTTGGGGCCCGAGGAGCAGTACTTC. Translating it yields CASSDLGPEEQYF.

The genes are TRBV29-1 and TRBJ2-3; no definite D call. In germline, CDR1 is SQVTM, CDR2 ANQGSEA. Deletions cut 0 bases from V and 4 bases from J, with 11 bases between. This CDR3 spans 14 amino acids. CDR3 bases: TGCAGCGTTGAAGATTTGGTCGCGGCAGATACGCAGTATTTT. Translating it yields CSVEDLVAADTQYF.